These 23 T cell receptor beta chains were all obtained from the same sample, sequenced in a study of blood T cells in healthy people across ages. A J-beta primer mix and a sample-barcoded 5' primer were used in a second PCR of roughly 6 to 12 cycles. TCRdb re-called the 5' RACE reads with MiXCR, one entry per CDR3 protein. This table holds around 1,000,000 distinct CDR3 sequences, around two fifths found once. Sequencing was performed on blood. The receptors derive from a man aged 18 to 30 in good health.

This chain uses TRBV4-3 with TRBJ2-7, with 10 bases aligning to TRBD2. The CDR3 is 15 residues long. Germline V gives CDR1 LGHNA, CDR2 YSLEER. V dropped 4 bases and J dropped 7; count of bases not matched to a gene: 10. The CDR3 DNA follows: TGCGCCAGCAGCCCTCTAGCGGGGGCCAACAATGAGCAGTACTTC. This sequence encodes CASSPLAGANNEQYF.

With respect to this clonotype: At one boundary the junction diverges from the germline segment, which might be a read error. The V and J genes are TRBV5-1 and TRBJ1-1; possible D gene TRBD1, 6 bases. There are 14 residues in the CDR3. CDR1 is SGHRS, CDR2 YFSETQ, per germline. The CDR3 spells CASRERVGDTGAFF. The CDR3 nucleotides read TGCGCCAGCAGAGAGAGGGTCGGGGACACTGGAGCTTTCTTT.

This chain links TRBV6-1 with TRBJ2-5; D not certain. The V and J ends lost 4 bases and 3 bases respectively, with 9 bases between them. The CDR3 runs to 13 residues. Per the germline V gene, CDR1 is MNHNS and CDR2 is SASEGT. CDR3 sequence (DNA): TGTGCCAGCAGTGTAACCCTCGAAGAGACCCAGTACTTC. Protein product: CASSVTLEETQYF.

With respect to this clonotype: Just one base apart from a much larger clone, this may be a read error. The J gene is TRBJ2-7, the V gene TRBV29-1; D gene uncertain. The CDR3 is made up of 14 amino acids. CDR1 is SQVTM and CDR2 is ANQGSEA in the germline V gene. Trimming shortened V by 4 bases and J by 7 bases, and 20 bases separated the two germline ends. The CDR3 region has the DNA TGCAGCGTTGTAAATGTGGGCGATTACAATGAGCAGTACTTC. Translation: CSVVNVGDYNEQYF.

The table lists this clonotype with a few counts. This rearrangement joins TRBV27 to TRBJ2-1; 8 nucleotides agree with TRBD2. The CDR3 totals 19 residues. V dropped 5 bases and J dropped 0; count of bases not matched to a gene: 15. CDR1 MNHEY and CDR2 SMNVEV come from the germline V gene (reference sequence). CDR3 loop: CASSPFWSSGYSSYNEQFF. The CDR3 nucleotides are TGTGCCAGCAGTCCCTTTTGGTCTAGCGGGTACAGCTCCTACAATGAGCAGTTCTTC.

The gene calls are TRBV24-1 and TRBJ2-1; tentatively, D is TRBD1 (6 bases). The CDR3 has 16 residues. The V end was cut by 4 bases, the J end by 0 bases, with 12 bases between. CDR1 and CDR2 (germline): KGHDR, SFDVKD. Written as DNA, the CDR3 is TGTGCCACCAGTGACCCAACAGGGAACTCCTACAATGAGCAGTTCTTC. This encodes CATSDPTGNSYNEQFF.

This clonotype was seen a handful of times. The CDR3 DNA follows: TGTGCCAGCAGCTTGGGGGACAGGGAAAATGAGCAGTTCTTC. It translates to CASSLGDRENEQFF. V usage is TRBV5-6 and J usage is TRBJ2-1, with 9 bases identical to TRBD1. CDR1 and CDR2 (germline): SGHDT, YYEEEE. This CDR3 has 14 residues. V gave up 0 bases and J gave up 7 bases; unmatched junction bases: 2. Supplemented by reference TRBV5-6 and TRBJ2-1, the full variable domain reads DAGVTQSPTHLIKTRGQQVTLRCSPKSGHDTVSWYQQALGQGPQFIFQYYEEEERQRGNFPDRFSGHQFPNYSSELNVNALLLGDSALYLCASSLGDRENEQFFGPGTRLTVL.

The genes are TRBV6-5 and TRBJ2-7; the D gene is possibly TRBD1 (6 bases). Germline CDR1 is MNHEY and CDR2 is SVGAGI. Trimming removed 5 bases from V and 3 bases from J, with 14 bases in between. This CDR3 has 14 residues. In DNA, the CDR3 is TGTGCCAGCAGTGACCCGGGACACAACTACGAGCAGTACTTC. Amino acid sequence: CASSDPGHNYEQYF.

The chain joins TRBV18 to TRBJ1-1; no clear D gene. The CDR3 has 14 amino acids. Germline V gene sequence: CDR1 KGHSH, CDR2 LQKENI. V dropped 2 bases and J dropped 3 bases, with 10 bases sitting between them. CDR3 protein: CASSPTQADTEAFF. The CDR3 DNA sequence: TGTGCCAGCTCACCAACCCAGGCTGACACTGAAGCTTTCTTT.

The V and J genes are TRBV19 and TRBJ2-4; possibly TRBD2 for D (5 bases). Gene TRBJ2-7 matches the end of the DNA better, so the J call may be wrong. CDR1 and CDR2 (germline): LNHDA, SQIVND (reference sequence). This CDR3 has 16 amino acids. CDR3 coding DNA: TGTGCCAGTAGTATGCAGGTGGGAACACTAGTGGACGAGCAGTACTTC. Translating gives CASSMQVGTLVDEQYF.

CDR3 in amino acids: CSAREITGGGYEQFF. CDR3 sequence (DNA): TGCAGTGCTAGAGAAATAACAGGGGGCGGGTATGAGCAGTTCTTC. The gene calls are TRBV20-1 and TRBJ2-1; 9 bases are shared with TRBD1. The CDR3 has 15 amino acids. Germline loops: CDR1 DFQATT, CDR2 SNEGSKA (reference sequence). V shed 0 bases, J shed 8 bases, and the junction held 8 bases outside the gene matches.

The CDR3 reads CASRSARAEAFF. The CDR3 DNA follows: TGTGCCAGCAGGTCGGCGAGAGCTGAAGCTTTCTTT. The chain joins TRBV6-6 to TRBJ1-1; no firm D call. Trimming shortened V by 6 bases and J by 6 bases, and 11 bases separated the two germline ends. CDR3 size: 12 residues. Germline-derived CDR1 and CDR2 are MNHNY and SVGAGI (reference sequence).

This sequence joins TRBV6-4 and TRBJ1-2; a weak D match, TRBD1 (5 bases). In germline, CDR1 is MRHNA, CDR2 SNTAGT. This CDR3 comprises 13 residues. V was trimmed by 6 bases and J by 8 bases, leaving 16 bases between them. The CDR3 loop reads CASSASVGGGYTF. CDR3 DNA sequence: TGTGCCAGCAGCGCGAGCGTTGGGGGGGGCTACACCTTC.

The chain couples TRBV3-1 to TRBJ1-1, with unresolved D. The CDR3 runs 14 residues. CDR1 is LGHDT and CDR2 is YNNKEL in the germline V gene (reference sequence). V was clipped by 4 bases and J by 2 bases, with 11 bases between them. The CDR3: CASSPARINTEAFF. For the CDR3, the DNA is TGTGCCAGCAGCCCTGCCCGGATAAACACTGAAGCTTTCTTT.

The CDR3 bases are TGCGCCAGCAGCCAAGTGTATTCCAACTATGGCTACACCTTC. It specifies CASSQVYSNYGYTF. The chain employs TRBV4-3 and TRBJ1-2; no clear D gene. V was cut by 1 base and J by 2 bases, with 8 bases left in between. The length of the CDR3 is 14 residues. Germline values: CDR1 LGHNA, CDR2 YSLEER.

This clonotype was observed a few times. This chain uses TRBV14 with TRBJ1-2, with a weak D call TRBD1 (5 bases). The CDR3 covers 13 residues. Looked up from germline, CDR1 is SGHDN and CDR2 is FVKESK. Trimming took 0 bases from V and 7 from J, leaving 9 bases between them. This CDR3 is CASSQDLRGGYTF. Here the CDR3 DNA reads TGTGCCAGCAGCCAAGATTTAAGGGGTGGCTACACCTTC.

The rearrangement links TRBV11-3 to TRBJ2-7; the D gene is possibly TRBD2 (6 bases). Germline V CDR1 and CDR2: SGHNT, YENEEA. The CDR3 is 15 amino acids. Trimming took 1 base from V and 7 from J, leaving 17 bases between them. CDR3 amino acids: CASSLGRGWGDEQYF. DNA for the CDR3: TGTGCCAGCAGCTTAGGAAGGGGTTGGGGGGATGAGCAGTACTTC. The entire variable domain, with the rest obtained from reference TRBV11-3 and TRBJ2-7, is as follows: EAGVVQSPRYKIIEKKQPVAFWCNPISGHNTLYWYLQNLGQGPELLIRYENEEAVDDSQLPKDRFSAERLKGVDSTLKIQPAELGDSAVYLCASSLGRGWGDEQYFGPGTRLTVT.

Points on this clonotype: A much larger clone lies one base from this, so it may be a read error. The gene calls are TRBV12-3 or TRBV12-4 and TRBJ2-1, with a possible D match to TRBD1 (6 bases). The J call is in doubt because the DNA end fits TRBJ2-7 better. The CDR3 covers 13 residues. The CDR3 region has the DNA TGTGCCAGCAGCGCCGACAGGTACAATGAGCAGTACTTC. Its translation: CASSADRYNEQYF.

This clonotype was found a few times. This chain uses TRBV21-1 with TRBJ1-1. TRBV21-1 is a pseudogene. The CDR3 has 21 amino acids. CDR3: CASSASGRTVIRTALNTEAFF. Here the CDR3 DNA reads TGTGCCAGCAGCGCAAGCGGGAGAACAGTGATTAGAACAGCATTGAACACTGAAGCTTTCTTT.

The CDR3 reads CASRLNWGSPLHF. CDR3 sequence (DNA): TGTGCCAGCAGACTTAATTGGGGTTCACCCCTCCACTTT. The V gene is TRBV6-2 or TRBV6-3, the J gene TRBJ1-6; D is uncertain. The V gene lost 6 bases and the J gene lost 9 bases, with 12 bases spanning the gap. Germline assignment: CDR1 MNHEY and CDR2 SVGEGT. There are 13 residues in the CDR3.

This clonotype was seen ten or more times. The genes are TRBV12-3 or TRBV12-4 and TRBJ1-2, with D possibly being TRBD1 (5 bases). The V gene lost 6 bases and the J gene lost 8 bases, with 13 bases spanning the gap. This CDR3 has 12 residues. For the CDR3, the DNA is TGTGCCAGCAGCTTGGGGCCTGGAGGCTACACCTTC. Encoded protein: CASSLGPGGYTF.

Only a few counts were recorded for this clonotype. The chain combines TRBV20-1 with TRBJ1-5; D might be TRBD1 (5 bases). V lost 3 bases, J lost 6 bases, and 12 bases lay in between. The germline CDR1 and CDR2 sequences are DFQATT and SNEGSKA (reference sequence). This CDR3 is 13 amino acids long. The CDR3 DNA is TGCAGTGCTAGCAGCAGGGACGGTCAGCCCCAGCATTTT. It yields the protein CSASSRDGQPQHF.

In regard to this clonotype: This clone may be a read error of a much larger clone one base away. The J gene is TRBJ2-3, the V gene TRBV6-2 or TRBV6-3, with TRBD1 matching over 10 bases. V gave up 7 bases and J gave up 0 bases; unmatched junction bases: 7. Germline V gene sequence: CDR1 MNHEY, CDR2 SVGEGT. The CDR3 extends over 16 amino acids. CDR3 region: CASKGQGSSSTDTQYF. The CDR3 nucleotides read TGTGCCAGCAAGGGACAGGGGAGTTCTAGCACAGATACGCAGTATTTT.